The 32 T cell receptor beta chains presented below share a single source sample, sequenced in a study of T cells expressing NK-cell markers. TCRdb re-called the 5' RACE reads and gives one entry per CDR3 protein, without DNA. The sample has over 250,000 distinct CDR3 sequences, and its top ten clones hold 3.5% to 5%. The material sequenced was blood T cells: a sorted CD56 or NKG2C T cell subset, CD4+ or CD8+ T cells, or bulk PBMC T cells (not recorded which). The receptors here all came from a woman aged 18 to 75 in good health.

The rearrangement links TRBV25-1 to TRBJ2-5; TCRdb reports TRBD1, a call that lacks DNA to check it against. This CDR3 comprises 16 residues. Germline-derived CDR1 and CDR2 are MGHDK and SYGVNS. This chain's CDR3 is CASSSQGRAPKETQYF.

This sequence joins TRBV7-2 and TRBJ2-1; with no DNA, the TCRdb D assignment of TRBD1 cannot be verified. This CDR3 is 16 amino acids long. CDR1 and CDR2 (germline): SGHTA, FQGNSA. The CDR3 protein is CASSLRGIGTVNEQFF.

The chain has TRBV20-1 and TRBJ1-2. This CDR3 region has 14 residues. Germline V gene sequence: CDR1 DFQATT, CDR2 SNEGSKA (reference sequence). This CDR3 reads CSARDPAGLYGYTF.

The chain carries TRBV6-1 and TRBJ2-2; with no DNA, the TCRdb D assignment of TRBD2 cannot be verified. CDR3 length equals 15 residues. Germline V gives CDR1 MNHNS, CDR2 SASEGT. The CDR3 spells CASSVWEGGTGELFF.

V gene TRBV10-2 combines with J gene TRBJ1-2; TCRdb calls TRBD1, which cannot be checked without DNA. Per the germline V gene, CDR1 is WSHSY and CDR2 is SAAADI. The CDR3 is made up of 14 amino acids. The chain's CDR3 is CASSVDRANYGYTF.

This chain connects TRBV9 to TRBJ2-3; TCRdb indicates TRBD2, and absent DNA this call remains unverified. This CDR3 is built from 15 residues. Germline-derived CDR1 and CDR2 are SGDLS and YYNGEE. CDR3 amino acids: CASSPRTLSTDTQYF.

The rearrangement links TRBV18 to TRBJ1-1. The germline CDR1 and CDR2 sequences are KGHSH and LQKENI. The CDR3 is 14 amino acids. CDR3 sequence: CASSPLGGATEAFF.

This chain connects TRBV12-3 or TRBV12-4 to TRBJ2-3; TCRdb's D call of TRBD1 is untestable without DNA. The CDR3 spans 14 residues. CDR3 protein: CASSSKTGADTQYF.

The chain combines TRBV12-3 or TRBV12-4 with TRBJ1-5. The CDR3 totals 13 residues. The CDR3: CASKGYSNQPQHF.

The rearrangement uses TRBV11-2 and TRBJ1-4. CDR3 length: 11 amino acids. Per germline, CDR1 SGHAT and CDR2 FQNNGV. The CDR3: CASSLNEKLFF.

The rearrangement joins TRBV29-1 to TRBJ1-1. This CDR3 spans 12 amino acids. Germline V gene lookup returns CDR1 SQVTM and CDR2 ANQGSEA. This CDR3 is CSTTGGGTEAFF.

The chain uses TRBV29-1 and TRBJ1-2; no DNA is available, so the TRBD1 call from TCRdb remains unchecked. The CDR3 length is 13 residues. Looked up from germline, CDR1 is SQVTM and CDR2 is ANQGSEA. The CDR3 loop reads CSATGGQGYGYTF.

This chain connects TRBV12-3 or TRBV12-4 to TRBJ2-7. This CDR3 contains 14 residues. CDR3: CASTLRGSSYEQYF.

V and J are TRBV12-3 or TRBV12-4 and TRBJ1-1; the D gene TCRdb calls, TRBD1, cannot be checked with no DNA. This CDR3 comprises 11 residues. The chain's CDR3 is CASSLAGRAFF.

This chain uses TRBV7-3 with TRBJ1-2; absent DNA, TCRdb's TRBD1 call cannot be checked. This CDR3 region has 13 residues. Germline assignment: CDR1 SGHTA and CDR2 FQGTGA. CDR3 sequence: CASSLSGEVGYTF.

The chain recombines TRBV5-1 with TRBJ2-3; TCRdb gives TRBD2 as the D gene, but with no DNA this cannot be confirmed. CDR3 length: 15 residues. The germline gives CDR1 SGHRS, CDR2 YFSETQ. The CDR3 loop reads CASSLAPSATDTQYF. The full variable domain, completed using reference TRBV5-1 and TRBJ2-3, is KAGVTQTPRYLIKTRGQQVTLSCSPISGHRSVSWYQQTPGQGLQFLFEYFSETQRNKGNFPGRFSGRQFSNSRSEMNVSTLELGDSALYLCASSLAPSATDTQYFGPGTRLTVL.

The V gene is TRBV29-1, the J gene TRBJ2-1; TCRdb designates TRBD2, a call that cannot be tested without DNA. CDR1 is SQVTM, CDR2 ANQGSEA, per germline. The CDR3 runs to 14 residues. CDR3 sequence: CSGVLSGPYNEQFF.

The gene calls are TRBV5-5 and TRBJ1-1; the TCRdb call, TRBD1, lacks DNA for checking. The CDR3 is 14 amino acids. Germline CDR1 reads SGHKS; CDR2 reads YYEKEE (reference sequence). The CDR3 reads CASSRVTGNTEAFF. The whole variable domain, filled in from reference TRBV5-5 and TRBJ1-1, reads DAGVTQSPTHLIKTRGQQVTLRCSPISGHKSVSWYQQVLGQGPQFIFQYYEKEERGRGNFPDRFSARQFPNYSSELNVNALLLGDSALYLCASSRVTGNTEAFFGQGTRLTVV.

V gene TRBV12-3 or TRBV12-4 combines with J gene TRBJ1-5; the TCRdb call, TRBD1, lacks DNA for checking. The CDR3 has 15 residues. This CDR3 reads CASSLAGRRVQPQHF.

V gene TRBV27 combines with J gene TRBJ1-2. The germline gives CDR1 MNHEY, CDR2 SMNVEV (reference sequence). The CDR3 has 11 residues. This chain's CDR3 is CASRDRRGYTF.

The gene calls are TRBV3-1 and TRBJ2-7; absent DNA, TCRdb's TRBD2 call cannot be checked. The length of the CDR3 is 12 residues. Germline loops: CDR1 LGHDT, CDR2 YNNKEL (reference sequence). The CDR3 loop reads CASSRANYEQYF.

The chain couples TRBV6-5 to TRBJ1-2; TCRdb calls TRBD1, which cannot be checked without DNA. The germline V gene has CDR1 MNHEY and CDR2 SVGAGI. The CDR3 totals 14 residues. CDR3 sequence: CASRLGGTGSGYTF.

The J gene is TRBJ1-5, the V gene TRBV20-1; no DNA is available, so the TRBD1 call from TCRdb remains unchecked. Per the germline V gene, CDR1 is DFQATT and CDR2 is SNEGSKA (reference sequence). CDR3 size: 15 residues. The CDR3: CSARSGAHSNQPQRF.

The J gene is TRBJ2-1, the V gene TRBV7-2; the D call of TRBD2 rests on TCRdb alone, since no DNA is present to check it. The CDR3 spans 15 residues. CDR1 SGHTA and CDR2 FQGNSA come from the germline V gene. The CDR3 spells CASSRGVAGKNEQFF.

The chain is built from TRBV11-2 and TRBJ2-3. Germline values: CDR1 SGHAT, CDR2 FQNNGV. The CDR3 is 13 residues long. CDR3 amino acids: CASSLNRPDTQYF. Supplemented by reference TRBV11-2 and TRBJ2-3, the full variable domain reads EAGVAQSPRYKIIEKRQSVAFWCNPISGHATLYWYQQILGQGPKLLIQFQNNGVVDDSQLPKDRFSAERLKGVDSTLKIQPAKLEDSAVYLCASSLNRPDTQYFGPGTRLTVL.

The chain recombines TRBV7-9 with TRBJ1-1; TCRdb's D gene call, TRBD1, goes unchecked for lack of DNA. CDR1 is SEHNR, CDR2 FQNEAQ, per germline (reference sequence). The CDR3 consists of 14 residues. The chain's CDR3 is CASSSQGARTEAFF.

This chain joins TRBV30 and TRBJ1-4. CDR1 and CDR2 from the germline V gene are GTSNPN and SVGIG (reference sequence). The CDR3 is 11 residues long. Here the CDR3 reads CAWTLGEKLFF.

Here the CDR3 reads CASSLTDGPNYGYTF. The chain employs TRBV7-8 and TRBJ1-2. This CDR3 region has 15 residues. Germline assignment: CDR1 SGHVS and CDR2 FQNEAQ. Supplemented by reference TRBV7-8 and TRBJ1-2, the full variable domain reads GAGVSQSPRYKVAKRGQDVALRCDPISGHVSLFWYQQALGQGPEFLTYFQNEAQLDKSGLPSDRFFAERPEGSVSTLKIQRTQQEDSAVYLCASSLTDGPNYGYTFGSGTRLTVV.

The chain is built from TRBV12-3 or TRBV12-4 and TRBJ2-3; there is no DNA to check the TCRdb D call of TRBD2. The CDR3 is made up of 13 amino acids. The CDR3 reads CASTLSGGDTQYF.

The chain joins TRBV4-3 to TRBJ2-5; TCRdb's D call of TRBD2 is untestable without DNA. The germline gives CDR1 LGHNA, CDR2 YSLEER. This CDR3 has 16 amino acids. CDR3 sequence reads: CASSQEGLVGQETQYF.

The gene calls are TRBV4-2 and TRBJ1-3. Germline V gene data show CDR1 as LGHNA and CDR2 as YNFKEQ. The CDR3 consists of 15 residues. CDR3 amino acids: CASSQDRGNGNTIYF.

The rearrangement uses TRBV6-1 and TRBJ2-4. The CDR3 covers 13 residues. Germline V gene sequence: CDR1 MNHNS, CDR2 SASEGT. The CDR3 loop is CASREGEGNIQYF.